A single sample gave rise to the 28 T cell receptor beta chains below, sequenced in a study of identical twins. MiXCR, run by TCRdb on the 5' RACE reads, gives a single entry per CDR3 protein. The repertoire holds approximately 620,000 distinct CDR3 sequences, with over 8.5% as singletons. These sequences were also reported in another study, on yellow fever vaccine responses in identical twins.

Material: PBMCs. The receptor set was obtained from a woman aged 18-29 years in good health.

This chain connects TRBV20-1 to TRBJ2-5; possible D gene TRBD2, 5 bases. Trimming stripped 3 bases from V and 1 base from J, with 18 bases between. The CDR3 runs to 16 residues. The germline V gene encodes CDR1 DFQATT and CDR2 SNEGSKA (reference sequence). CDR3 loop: CSARTPREGSQETQYF. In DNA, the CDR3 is TGCAGTGCTAGGACCCCTCGGGAAGGAAGCCAAGAGACCCAGTACTTC.

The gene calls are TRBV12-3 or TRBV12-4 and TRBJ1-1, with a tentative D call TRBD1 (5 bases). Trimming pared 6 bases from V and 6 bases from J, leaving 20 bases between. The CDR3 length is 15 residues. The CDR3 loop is CASSFAQGLSPEAFF. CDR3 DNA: TGTGCCAGCAGCTTCGCCCAGGGACTTTCTCCTGAAGCTTTCTTT.

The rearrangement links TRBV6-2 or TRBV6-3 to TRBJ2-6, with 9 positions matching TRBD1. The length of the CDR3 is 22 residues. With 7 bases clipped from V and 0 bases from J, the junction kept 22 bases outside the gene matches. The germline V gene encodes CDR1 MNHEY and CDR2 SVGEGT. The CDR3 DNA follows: TGTGCCAGCATCACCCTCGAGCCGGGACAGGGTTCACGGGGCTCTGGGGCCAACGTCCTGACTTTC. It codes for CASITLEPGQGSRGSGANVLTF.

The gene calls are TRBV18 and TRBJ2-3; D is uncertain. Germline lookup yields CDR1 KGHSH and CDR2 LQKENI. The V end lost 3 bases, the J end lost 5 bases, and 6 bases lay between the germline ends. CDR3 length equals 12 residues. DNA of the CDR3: TGTGCCAGCTCACCTAAGGAAGATACGCAGTATTTT. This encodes CASSPKEDTQYF.

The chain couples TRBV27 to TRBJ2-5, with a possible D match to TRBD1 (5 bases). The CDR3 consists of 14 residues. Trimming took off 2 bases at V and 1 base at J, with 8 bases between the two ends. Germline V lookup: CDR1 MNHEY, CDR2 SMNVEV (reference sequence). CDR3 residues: CASSLIGVQETQYF. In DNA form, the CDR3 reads TGTGCCAGCAGTTTAATAGGGGTCCAAGAGACCCAGTACTTC.

This CDR3 is CSAKNRDRSYEQYF. The CDR3 region has the DNA TGCAGTGCTAAAAACCGGGACCGATCCTACGAGCAGTACTTC. The rearrangement joins TRBV20-1 to TRBJ2-7; tentatively, D is TRBD1 or TRBD2 (5 bases each). Germline CDR1 DFQATT, CDR2 SNEGSKA (reference sequence). The CDR3 has 14 amino acids. Deletions cut 4 bases from V and 1 base from J, with 14 bases between.

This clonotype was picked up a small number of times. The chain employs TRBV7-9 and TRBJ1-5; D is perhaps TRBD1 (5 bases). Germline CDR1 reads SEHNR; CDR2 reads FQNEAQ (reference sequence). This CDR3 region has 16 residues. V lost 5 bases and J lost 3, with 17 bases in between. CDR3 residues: CASSGTQVFLNQPQHF. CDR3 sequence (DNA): TGTGCCAGCAGCGGTACACAGGTATTTCTCAATCAGCCCCAGCATTTT.

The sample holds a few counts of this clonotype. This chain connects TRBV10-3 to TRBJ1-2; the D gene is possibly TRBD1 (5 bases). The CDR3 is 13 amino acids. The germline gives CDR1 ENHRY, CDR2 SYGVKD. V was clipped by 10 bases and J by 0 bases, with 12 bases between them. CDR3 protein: CATTGGANYGYTF. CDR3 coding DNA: TGTGCCACCACCGGGGGGGCTAACTATGGCTACACCTTC.

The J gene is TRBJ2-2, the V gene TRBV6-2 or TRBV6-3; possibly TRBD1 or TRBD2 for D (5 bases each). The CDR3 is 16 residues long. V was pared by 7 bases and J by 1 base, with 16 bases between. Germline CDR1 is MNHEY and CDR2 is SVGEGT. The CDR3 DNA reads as TGTGCCAGCAAACACTCGGGACGGAAGAACACCGGGGAGCTGTTTTTT. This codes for CASKHSGRKNTGELFF.

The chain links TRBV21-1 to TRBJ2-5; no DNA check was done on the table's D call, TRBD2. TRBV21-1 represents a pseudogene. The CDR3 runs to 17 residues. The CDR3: CASSKNVPPSHQETQYF. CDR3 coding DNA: TGTGCCAGCAGCAAAAACGTCCCTCCAAGCCACCAAGAGACCCAGTACTTC.

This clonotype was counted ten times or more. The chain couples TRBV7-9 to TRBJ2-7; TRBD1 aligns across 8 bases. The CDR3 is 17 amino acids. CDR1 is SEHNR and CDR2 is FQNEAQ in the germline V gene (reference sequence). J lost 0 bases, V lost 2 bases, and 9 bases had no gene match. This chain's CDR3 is CASSLFPGDRSSYEQYF. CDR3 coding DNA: TGTGCCAGCAGCTTATTCCCGGGGGACAGGAGCTCCTACGAGCAGTACTTC.

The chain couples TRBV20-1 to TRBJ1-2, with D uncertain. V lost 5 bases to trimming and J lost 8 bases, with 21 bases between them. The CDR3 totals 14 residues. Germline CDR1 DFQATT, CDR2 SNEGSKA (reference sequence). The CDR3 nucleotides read TGCAGTGCTTTTGCTTTAGTCGCGCCGGGAGGCTACACCTTC. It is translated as CSAFALVAPGGYTF.

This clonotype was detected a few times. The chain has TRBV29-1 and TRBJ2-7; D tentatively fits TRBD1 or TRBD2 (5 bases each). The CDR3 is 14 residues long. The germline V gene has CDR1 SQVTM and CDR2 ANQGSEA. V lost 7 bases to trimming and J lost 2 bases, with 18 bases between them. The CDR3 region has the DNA TGCAGCGCCCCGTACCGGGACCAAGCCTACGAGCAGTACTTC. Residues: CSAPYRDQAYEQYF.

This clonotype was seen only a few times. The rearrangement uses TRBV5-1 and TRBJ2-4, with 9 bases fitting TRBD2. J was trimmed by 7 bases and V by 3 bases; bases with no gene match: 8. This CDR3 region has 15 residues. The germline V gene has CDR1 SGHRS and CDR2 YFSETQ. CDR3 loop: CASSSAGTSYNIQYF. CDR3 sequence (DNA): TGCGCCAGCAGCTCGGCCGGGACTAGCTATAACATTCAGTACTTC.

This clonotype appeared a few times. Written as DNA, the CDR3 is TGTGCCAGCAGCGTAGAGCCTCGTAATTCACCCCTCCACTTT. This codes for CASSVEPRNSPLHF. The rearrangement links TRBV9 to TRBJ1-6, with D hard to call. V was trimmed by 0 bases and J by 6 bases, leaving 7 bases between them. The CDR3 is 14 residues long. Germline V gives CDR1 SGDLS, CDR2 YYNGEE.

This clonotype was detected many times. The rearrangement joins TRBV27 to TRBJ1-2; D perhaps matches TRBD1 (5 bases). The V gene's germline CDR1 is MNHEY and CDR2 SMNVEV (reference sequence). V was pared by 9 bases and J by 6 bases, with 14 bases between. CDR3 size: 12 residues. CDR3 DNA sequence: TGTGCCAGTAAAACAGGAACCAATGGCTACACCTTC. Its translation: CASKTGTNGYTF.

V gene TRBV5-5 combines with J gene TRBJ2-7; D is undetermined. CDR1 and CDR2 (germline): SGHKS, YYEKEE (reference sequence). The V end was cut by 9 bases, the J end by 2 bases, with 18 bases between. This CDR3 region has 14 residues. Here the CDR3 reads CAIGPEPVPYEQYF. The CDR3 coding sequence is TGTGCCATCGGCCCTGAGCCGGTCCCCTACGAGCAGTACTTC.

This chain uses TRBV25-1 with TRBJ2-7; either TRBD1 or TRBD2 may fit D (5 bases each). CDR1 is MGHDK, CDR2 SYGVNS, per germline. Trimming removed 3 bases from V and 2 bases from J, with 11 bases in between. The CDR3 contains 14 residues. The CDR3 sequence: CASSEDRDAYEQYF. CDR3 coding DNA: TGTGCCAGCAGTGAGGATAGGGACGCCTACGAGCAGTACTTC.

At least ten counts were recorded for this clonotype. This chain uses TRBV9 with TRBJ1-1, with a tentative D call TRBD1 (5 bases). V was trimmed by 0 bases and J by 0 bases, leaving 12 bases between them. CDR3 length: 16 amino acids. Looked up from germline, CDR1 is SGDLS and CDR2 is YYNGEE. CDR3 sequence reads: CASSVDPGRLNTEAFF. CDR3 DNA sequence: TGTGCCAGCAGCGTAGACCCGGGACGGTTGAACACTGAAGCTTTCTTT.

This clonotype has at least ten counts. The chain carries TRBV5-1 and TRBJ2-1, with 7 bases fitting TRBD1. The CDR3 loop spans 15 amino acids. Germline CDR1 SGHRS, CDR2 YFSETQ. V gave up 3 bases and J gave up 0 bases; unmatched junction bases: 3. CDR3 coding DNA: TGCGCCAGCAGCTCCGCAGGGGGCTCCTACAATGAGCAGTTCTTC. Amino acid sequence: CASSSAGGSYNEQFF.

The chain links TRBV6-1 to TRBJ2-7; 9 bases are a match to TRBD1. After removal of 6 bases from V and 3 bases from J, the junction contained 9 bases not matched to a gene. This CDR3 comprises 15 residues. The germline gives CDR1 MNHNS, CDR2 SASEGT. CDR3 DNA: TGTGCCAGCAGAAAACCGACAGGGGGTTACTACGAGCAGTACTTC. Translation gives CASRKPTGGYYEQYF.

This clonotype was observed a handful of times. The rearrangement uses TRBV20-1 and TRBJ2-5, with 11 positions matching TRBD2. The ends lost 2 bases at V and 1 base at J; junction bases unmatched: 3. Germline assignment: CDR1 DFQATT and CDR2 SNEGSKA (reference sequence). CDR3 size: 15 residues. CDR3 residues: CSARRLAGGQETQYF. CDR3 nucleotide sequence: TGCAGTGCTAGAAGGCTAGCGGGGGGCCAAGAGACCCAGTACTTC.

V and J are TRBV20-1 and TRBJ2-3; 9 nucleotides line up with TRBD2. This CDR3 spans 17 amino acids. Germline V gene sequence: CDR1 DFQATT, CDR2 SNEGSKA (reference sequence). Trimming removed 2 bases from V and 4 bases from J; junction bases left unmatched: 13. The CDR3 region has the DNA TGCAGTGCTAGATTTCAGGGTTCGGGCGGGAGGGCAGATACGCAGTATTTT. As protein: CSARFQGSGGRADTQYF.

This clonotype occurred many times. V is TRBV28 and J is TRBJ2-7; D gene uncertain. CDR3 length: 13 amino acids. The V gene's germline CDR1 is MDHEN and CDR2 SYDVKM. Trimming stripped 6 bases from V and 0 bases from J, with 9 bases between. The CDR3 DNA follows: TGTGCCAGCAGGCTACAGAGCTCCTACGAGCAGTACTTC. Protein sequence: CASRLQSSYEQYF.

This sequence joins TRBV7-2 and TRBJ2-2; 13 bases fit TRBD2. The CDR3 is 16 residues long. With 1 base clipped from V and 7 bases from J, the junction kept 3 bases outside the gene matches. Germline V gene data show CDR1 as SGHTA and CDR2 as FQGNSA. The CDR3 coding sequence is TGTGCCAGCAGCTTAGACGGACTAGCGGGAGTCGGGGAGCTGTTTTTT. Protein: CASSLDGLAGVGELFF.

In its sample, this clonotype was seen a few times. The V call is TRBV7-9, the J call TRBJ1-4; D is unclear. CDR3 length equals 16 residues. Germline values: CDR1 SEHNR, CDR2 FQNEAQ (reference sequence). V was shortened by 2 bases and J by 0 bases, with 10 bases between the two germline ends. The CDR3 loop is CASSLQPATTNEKLFF. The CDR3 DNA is TGTGCCAGCAGCTTACAACCCGCGACAACTAATGAAAAACTGTTTTTT.

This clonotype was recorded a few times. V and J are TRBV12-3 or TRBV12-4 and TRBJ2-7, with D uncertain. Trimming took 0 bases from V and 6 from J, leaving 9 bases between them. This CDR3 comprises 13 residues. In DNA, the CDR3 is TGTGCCAGCAGTTTAGCGCGGTGGGGCGAGCAGTACTTC. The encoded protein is CASSLARWGEQYF.

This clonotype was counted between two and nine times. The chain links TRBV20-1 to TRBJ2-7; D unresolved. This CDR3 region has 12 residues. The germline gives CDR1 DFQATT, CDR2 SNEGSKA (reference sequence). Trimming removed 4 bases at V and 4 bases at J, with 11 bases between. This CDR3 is CSATGLKYEQYF. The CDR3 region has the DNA TGCAGTGCTACCGGATTGAAATACGAGCAGTACTTC.